These 30 T cell receptor beta chains share one sample of origin, sequenced in a study of T-cell reconstitution after alpha-beta-depleted transplantation in children (dated by TCRdb to about 2016). The protocol used for the library was PCR. Sequenced using an Illumina HiSeq 2500. To normalize quantification of the TCRbeta repertoire, the TCR libraries were built with molecular barcoding that relied on unique molecular identifiers. TCRdb took the public reads, trimmed them with fastp at Q25, ran MiXCR for clone calling and kept in-frame beta chains. Entries are consolidated by CDR3 protein sequence, retaining the most common genes and DNA. This sample lists roughly 590,000 distinct CDR3 sequences; 15% to 20% were detected once. The ten largest clones represent 1.1% of the sample. The source material was PBMCs from the stem cell graft donor, sampled from the stem cell graft. These receptors were obtained from a human donor who donated a stem cell graft to a child with acute myeloid leukemia.

In this sample, this clonotype turned up many times. This chain joins TRBV12-3 or TRBV12-4 and TRBJ2-7; TRBD2 matches 10 bases. This CDR3 is 14 amino acids long. V lost 6 bases to trimming and J lost 4 bases; unmatched junction nucleotides: 6. CDR3 loop: CASRASGGIYEQYF. CDR3 DNA: TGTGCCAGCAGGGCTAGCGGGGGCATTTACGAGCAGTACTTC.

This clonotype was found many times. The chain carries TRBV20-1 and TRBJ2-7; TRBD1 matches 8 bases. Germline-derived CDR1 and CDR2 are DFQATT and SNEGSKA (reference sequence). The V segment lost 1 base and the J segment 3 bases; nucleotides outside the gene matches: 11. The CDR3 is made up of 16 amino acids. The CDR3 here is CSARASDRAGDYEQYF. CDR3 nucleotide sequence: TGCAGTGCTAGAGCCTCGGACAGGGCTGGAGACTACGAGCAGTACTTC.

This clonotype was seen a single time. The gene calls are TRBV11-1 and TRBJ1-4; 12 bases line up with TRBD1. The V gene's germline CDR1 is SGHAT and CDR2 FQDESV (reference sequence). The V segment lost 5 bases and the J segment 2 bases; nucleotides outside the gene matches: 9. The CDR3 spans 18 residues. In nucleotides, the CDR3 is TGTGCCAGCAGCGTCTTTGGGACAGGGGGCGCGACTAATGAAAAACTGTTTTTT. It encodes CASSVFGTGGATNEKLFF.

This clonotype was seen only a few times. The CDR3 protein is CASSPSGLAGAANEQFF. The DNA of the CDR3 is TGTGCCAGCAGCCCTAGTGGTCTAGCGGGGGCCGCCAATGAGCAGTTCTTC. V is TRBV7-6 and J is TRBJ2-1; 10 nucleotides match TRBD2. The V and J ends lost 5 bases and 6 bases, in that order; junction bases with no gene match: 13. CDR1 is SGHVS, CDR2 FNYEAQ, per germline. The CDR3 runs 17 residues.

This clonotype was recorded only once. The gene calls are TRBV30 and TRBJ2-1; 8 positions match TRBD1. V was pared by 4 bases and J by 3 bases, with 5 bases of the junction left unmatched. Germline CDR1 and CDR2: GTSNPN and SVGIG (reference sequence). The CDR3 covers 14 residues. This CDR3 is CAWIRTGYYNEQFF. The CDR3 DNA follows: TGTGCCTGGATTCGGACAGGGTACTACAATGAGCAGTTCTTC.

This clonotype was counted between two and nine times. The V call is TRBV2, the J call TRBJ2-5; 9 positions agree with TRBD2. Germline CDR1 SNHLY, CDR2 FYNNEI. V gave up 4 bases and J gave up 2 bases; unmatched junction bases: 5. This CDR3 region has 15 residues. The CDR3 protein is CASSALAGLQETQYF. The CDR3 DNA follows: TGTGCCAGCAGTGCCCTAGCGGGGCTACAAGAGACCCAGTACTTC.

This clonotype showed up just a few times. The rearrangement links TRBV6-1 to TRBJ2-5, with TRBD1 matching over 9 bases. This CDR3 region has 18 residues. V lost 6 bases, J lost 2 bases, and 16 bases stayed unmatched. The germline CDR1 and CDR2 sequences are MNHNS and SASEGT. The CDR3 sequence: CASRHLRDRVGTQETQYF. DNA of the CDR3: TGTGCCAGCAGACATCTGAGGGACAGGGTAGGGACACAAGAGACCCAGTACTTC.

This clonotype has at least ten counts. In DNA, the CDR3 is TGTGCCAGCAGCTTCGGGGGGGCTAACTATGGCTACACCTTC. It specifies CASSFGGANYGYTF. The gene calls are TRBV5-4 and TRBJ1-2; perhaps TRBD1 as D (5 bases). This CDR3 contains 14 residues. The germline CDR1 and CDR2 sequences are SGHNT and YYREEE (reference sequence). V was trimmed by 2 bases and J by 0 bases, leaving 8 bases between them.

The table lists this clonotype with many counts. The chain joins TRBV6-5 to TRBJ2-2, with TRBD2 as a possible D gene (6 bases). V was trimmed by 9 bases and J by 6 bases, leaving 17 bases between them. In germline, CDR1 is MNHEY, CDR2 SVGAGI. The CDR3 length is 14 residues. The CDR3 protein is CASRRDPSSGELFF. CDR3 nucleotides: TGTGCCAGTAGGAGGGACCCTTCCTCCGGGGAGCTGTTTTTT.

This clonotype was observed at least ten times. For the CDR3, the DNA is TGTGCCAGCAGTGACAGGGGGGAAGGAGGGGAAGCTTTCTTT. This codes for CASSDRGEGGEAFF. The chain couples TRBV6-1 to TRBJ1-1; 7 bases agree with TRBD1. Germline-derived CDR1 and CDR2 are MNHNS and SASEGT. The CDR3 is 14 residues long. Germline trimming cut 3 bases from V and 8 bases from J; bases unmatched to any gene: 9.

This clonotype occurred many times. J is TRBJ1-1 and V is TRBV12-3 or TRBV12-4; a possible D gene is TRBD1 (5 bases). This CDR3 is built from 14 residues. The V and J ends lost 5 bases and 3 bases respectively, with 13 bases between them. The CDR3, as DNA: TGTGCCAGCAGTCCAACTCCAGGGCACACTGAAGCTTTCTTT. Translating gives CASSPTPGHTEAFF.

The gene calls are TRBV2 and TRBJ2-1; no clear D gene. The V and J ends lost 7 bases and 0 bases respectively, with 7 bases between them. This CDR3 is built from 13 residues. The germline V gene encodes CDR1 SNHLY and CDR2 FYNNEI. As DNA, the CDR3 is TGTGCCAGCACGGGCTTCTCCTACAATGAGCAGTTCTTC. This codes for CASTGFSYNEQFF.

This clonotype was picked up many times. The chain carries TRBV20-1 and TRBJ2-7; D gene uncertain. The CDR3 has 11 amino acids. The germline gives CDR1 DFQATT, CDR2 SNEGSKA (reference sequence). Trimming took 6 bases from V and 13 from J, leaving 19 bases between them. CDR3 sequence (DNA): TGCAGTGCGAAGGTCGCCAAGGGCGATTACGTC. Residues: CSAKVAKGDYV.

This clonotype was detected only a few times. The CDR3 loop is CAISEDREQETQYF. DNA for the CDR3: TGTGCCATCAGTGAGGACAGGGAACAAGAGACCCAGTACTTC. The chain employs TRBV10-3 and TRBJ2-5; 7 nucleotides line up with TRBD1. CDR3 length: 14 residues. Germline loops: CDR1 ENHRY, CDR2 SYGVKD. Losses at the gene ends were 2 bases for V and 2 bases for J; bases not matched to a gene: 2.

In this sample, this clonotype turned up a few times. V is TRBV9 and J is TRBJ1-3, with D possibly matching TRBD1 (5 bases). Germline V gene data show CDR1 as SGDLS and CDR2 as YYNGEE. This CDR3 region has 14 residues. Trimming removed 3 bases at V and 0 bases at J, with 7 bases between. The CDR3: CASSEGSSGNTIYF. CDR3 in DNA: TGTGCCAGCAGCGAGGGGAGCTCTGGAAACACCATATATTTT.

This clonotype was detected a few times. J is TRBJ2-1 and V is TRBV24-1; D may correspond to TRBD1 or TRBD2 (5 bases each). V lost 9 bases and J 3 bases, leaving 20 bases between the germline ends. The germline V gene has CDR1 KGHDR and CDR2 SFDVKD. This CDR3 has 16 residues. CDR3 nucleotides: TGTGCCACCTACGGTCCAGGGAGCCGGGACTACAATGAGCAGTTCTTC. This encodes CATYGPGSRDYNEQFF.

The table lists this clonotype with many counts. The chain links TRBV29-1 to TRBJ1-2, with a tentative D call TRBD1 (5 bases). Between the trimmed V and J ends, which lost 4 bases and 4 bases, there was a span of 16 bases. The CDR3 extends over 14 amino acids. Germline V gives CDR1 SQVTM, CDR2 ANQGSEA. For the CDR3, the DNA is TGCAGCGTTGGTCCCCTCACAGGTAGCTATGGCTACACCTTC. This gives the protein CSVGPLTGSYGYTF.

The chain uses TRBV12-5 and TRBJ2-7; D not certain. The CDR3 totals 13 residues. V was shortened by 5 bases and J by 0 bases, with 8 bases between the two germline ends. From germline, CDR1 is LGHNT and CDR2 FRNRAP. For the CDR3, the DNA is TGTGCTAGTGGTCTTCAAAGCTCCTACGAGCAGTACGTC. Its protein product is CASGLQSSYEQYV.

This clonotype was counted only a few times. The chain carries TRBV4-3 and TRBJ2-4, with D possibly TRBD2 on 5 matching bases. V was trimmed by 1 base and J by 2 bases, leaving 18 bases between them. In germline, CDR1 is LGHNA, CDR2 YSLEER. This CDR3 is built from 18 residues. CDR3 coding DNA: TGCGCCAGCAGCCAAGGTGGTGTCGGGGAAGGATCCAAAAACATTCAGTACTTC. Translating gives CASSQGGVGEGSKNIQYF.

This clonotype was counted many times. The CDR3 DNA is TGCAGTGCTAGTAGGAGTTCGTTCATGAACACTGAAGCTTTCTTT. It codes for CSASRSSFMNTEAFF. V and J are TRBV20-1 and TRBJ1-1; D unresolved. The CDR3 spans 15 residues. Trimming removed 3 bases at V and 0 bases at J, with 14 bases between. Looked up from germline, CDR1 is DFQATT and CDR2 is SNEGSKA (reference sequence).

The rearrangement uses TRBV9 and TRBJ2-2; TRBD2 matches 13 bases. V shed 4 bases and J 0 bases; nucleotides not matched to a gene: 6. This CDR3 contains 18 residues. Germline-derived CDR1 and CDR2 are SGDLS and YYNGEE. CDR3 region: CASSPGLAGKANTGELFF. CDR3 bases: TGTGCCAGCAGCCCGGGACTAGCGGGGAAAGCGAACACCGGGGAGCTGTTTTTT.

This clonotype showed up many times. This sequence joins TRBV28 and TRBJ2-7; D unclear. Germline CDR1 and CDR2: MDHEN and SYDVKM. V lost 4 bases and J 3 bases, leaving 10 bases between the germline ends. The CDR3 extends over 13 amino acids. The CDR3 protein is CASSSGSLYEQYV. The CDR3 DNA reads as TGTGCCAGCAGTTCTGGCAGTCTCTACGAGCAGTACGTC.

V and J are TRBV11-2 and TRBJ2-1, with D uncertain. The CDR3 is made up of 16 amino acids. The germline CDR1 and CDR2 sequences are SGHAT and FQNNGV. Trimming took 1 base from V and 6 from J, leaving 16 bases between them. The chain's CDR3 is CASSLAVPARSNEQFF. In DNA form, the CDR3 reads TGTGCCAGCAGCTTAGCGGTGCCAGCACGGTCCAATGAGCAGTTCTTC.

This clonotype was detected ten times or more. This chain links TRBV7-2 with TRBJ2-7; possibly TRBD1 or TRBD2 for D (5 bases each). The CDR3 loop spans 14 amino acids. Trimming removed 5 bases at V and 5 bases at J, with 16 bases between. Germline values: CDR1 SGHTA, CDR2 FQGNSA. This CDR3 is CASSHSRRDHEQYF. The CDR3 coding sequence is TGTGCCAGCAGCCATTCAAGACGGGACCACGAGCAGTACTTC.

V usage is TRBV7-2 and J usage is TRBJ2-3; possible D gene TRBD1, 5 bases. Germline V CDR1 and CDR2: SGHTA, FQGNSA. CDR3 length: 13 residues. The V gene lost 5 bases and the J gene lost 6 bases, with 12 bases spanning the gap. The CDR3 here is CASSVPGQDTQYF. The CDR3 nucleotides read TGTGCCAGCAGCGTCCCAGGGCAGGATACGCAGTATTTT.

This clonotype has a handful of counts. A much larger clone sits a single nucleotide away, making a read error possible. The chain has TRBV11-3 and TRBJ1-1; D is uncertain. CDR3 length: 13 residues. CDR1 and CDR2 (germline): SGHNT, YENEEA. The V end was cut by 6 bases, the J end by 1 base, with 9 bases between. CDR3 region: CASRSTENTEAFF. Written as DNA, the CDR3 is TGTGCCAGCAGATCTACAGAGAACACTGAAGCTTTCTTT.

This clonotype appeared many times. J is TRBJ2-5 and V is TRBV20-1, with D unresolved. The CDR3 is 15 amino acids. Germline loops: CDR1 DFQATT, CDR2 SNEGSKA (reference sequence). V gave up 3 bases and J gave up 0 bases, with 14 bases separating them. CDR3 amino acids: CSASPSPRDQETQYF. The CDR3, as DNA: TGCAGTGCTAGCCCCTCCCCCCGGGACCAAGAGACCCAGTACTTC.

This clonotype was observed a handful of times. A junction end diverges from the germline sequence, so it may reflect a read error. The chain combines TRBV20-1 with TRBJ2-1; a weak D match, TRBD2 (7 bases). CDR1 is DFQATT, CDR2 SNEGSKA, per germline (reference sequence). The CDR3 covers 16 residues. The CDR3 reads CCARAGRGAPYNEQFF. In DNA form, the CDR3 reads TGCTGTGCTCGAGCGGGACGGGGGGCCCCCTACAATGAGCAGTTCTTC.

This clonotype was seen ten or more times. The chain links TRBV25-1 to TRBJ1-6, with D possibly being TRBD1 (5 bases). The CDR3 runs to 13 residues. Deletions cut 6 bases from V and 5 bases from J, with 8 bases between. Germline V lookup: CDR1 MGHDK, CDR2 SYGVNS. The CDR3 coding sequence is TGTGCCAGCAGACAGGCAAATAATTCACCCCTCCACTTT. It specifies CASRQANNSPLHF.

The J gene is TRBJ1-2, the V gene TRBV25-1; D gene ambiguous. V was pared by 1 base and J by 5 bases, with 8 bases between. Germline loops: CDR1 MGHDK, CDR2 SYGVNS. The CDR3 totals 13 residues. The CDR3 sequence: CASSEFGFYGYTF. The CDR3 DNA is TGTGCCAGCAGTGAATTTGGTTTTTATGGCTACACCTTC.